Below are 15 T cell receptor beta chains sequenced from a single sample in a study of radiation and T cells in renal cell carcinoma. The time point was: blood 4 weeks post-SBRT, at nephrectomy. Described treatment: 15 Gy SBRT to primary tumor, nephrectomy 4 weeks later. The data were produced by immunoSEQ multiplex PCR, yet TCRdb's version contains in-frame clones alone and is incomplete. The table includes 75,000 to 95,000 clones, just under 85% detected once. Here the sequenced sample was blood, taken from a patient whose treatment included radiotherapy and nephrectomy. These receptors all come from a man in his fifties or sixties with renal cell carcinoma.

The V and J genes are TRBV5-1 and TRBJ1-5; no clear D gene. CDR3 size: 15 residues. Deletions cut 0 bases from V and 3 bases from J, with 10 bases between. Germline V gene data show CDR1 as SGHRS and CDR2 as YFSETQ. CDR3 protein: CASSLGQASNQPQHF. The CDR3 bases are TGCGCCAGCAGCTTGGGGCAGGCGTCCAATCAGCCCCAGCATTTT.

V usage is TRBV6-1 and J usage is TRBJ1-1; D gene unclear. Trimming left V 3 bases short and J 4 bases short, with 9 bases between. The CDR3 is 13 residues long. Germline lookup yields CDR1 MNHNS and CDR2 SASEGT. The CDR3 reads CASSEGWGTEAFF. The CDR3, as DNA: TGTGCCAGCAGTGAGGGTTGGGGCACTGAAGCTTTCTTT.

J is TRBJ2-3 and V is TRBV2; either TRBD1 or TRBD2 may fit D (5 bases each). The CDR3 runs 12 residues. V was clipped by 6 bases and J by 4 bases, with 8 bases between them. The germline CDR1 and CDR2 sequences are SNHLY and FYNNEI. DNA for the CDR3: TGTGCCAGCAGCGGGGACGCAGATACGCAGTATTTT. Translating gives CASSGDADTQYF. Looking up the rest from reference TRBV2 and TRBJ2-3 gives the full variable domain: EPEVTQTPSHQVTQMGQEVILRCVPISNHLYFYWYRQILGQKVEFLVSFYNNEISEKSEIFDDQFSVERPDGSNFTLKIRSTKLEDSAMYFCASSGDADTQYFGPGTRLTVL.

The chain links TRBV10-2 to TRBJ2-7; TRBD2 matches 13 bases. Germline-derived CDR1 and CDR2 are WSHSY and SAAADI. After removal of 4 bases from V and 6 bases from J, the junction contained 3 bases not matched to a gene. The CDR3 consists of 14 residues. The CDR3: CASSGGTSGTEQYF. CDR3 in DNA: TGCGCCAGCAGTGGTGGGACTAGCGGGACCGAGCAGTACTTC.

V usage is TRBV7-6 and J usage is TRBJ2-3; 11 bases match TRBD1. V was clipped by 5 bases and J by 4 bases; unmatched bases: 5. Germline V gene data show CDR1 as SGHVS and CDR2 as FNYEAQ. The CDR3 sequence is 15 residues long. CDR3 region: CASSRGQGASDTQYF. The DNA of the CDR3 is TGTGCCAGCAGCCGTGGACAGGGGGCCTCAGATACGCAGTATTTT.

The chain employs TRBV9 and TRBJ1-1; no clear D. The V gene lost 3 bases and the J gene lost 4 bases, with 13 bases spanning the gap. Germline V lookup: CDR1 SGDLS, CDR2 YYNGEE. CDR3 length: 14 residues. The chain's CDR3 is CASSGLNTPTEAFF. Here the CDR3 DNA reads TGTGCCAGCAGCGGATTAAATACCCCCACTGAAGCTTTCTTT.

The V call is TRBV7-9, the J call TRBJ2-2; no definite D call. Germline CDR1 reads SEHNR; CDR2 reads FQNEAQ (reference sequence). CDR3 size: 14 residues. V was shortened by 3 bases and J by 0 bases, with 5 bases between the two germline ends. This CDR3 reads CASSFSANTGELFF. CDR3 DNA: TGTGCCAGCAGCTTCTCAGCGAACACCGGGGAGCTGTTTTTT.

The genes are TRBV10-3 and TRBJ1-5; TRBD1 might be the D (5 bases). Germline V gene sequence: CDR1 ENHRY, CDR2 SYGVKD. V lost 0 bases to trimming and J lost 3 bases, with 12 bases between them. The CDR3 consists of 16 residues. The chain's CDR3 is CAISESTGANNQPQHF. DNA for the CDR3: TGTGCCATCAGTGAGTCGACTGGGGCTAACAATCAGCCCCAGCATTTT.

This rearrangement joins TRBV19 to TRBJ2-3; 9 bases line up with TRBD1. CDR3 length: 15 amino acids. The germline CDR1 and CDR2 sequences are LNHDA and SQIVND (reference sequence). The junction had 9 bases not matched to a gene; V was cut back by 4 bases and J by 7 bases. The CDR3 loop reads CASSTLGQGLHTQYF. CDR3 nucleotide sequence: TGTGCCAGTAGTACCCTGGGACAGGGTCTTCATACGCAGTATTTT.

V is TRBV21-1 and J is TRBJ2-3; the D call of TRBD1 is as the table states it, not checked on the DNA. TRBV21-1 is a documented pseudogene. The length of the CDR3 is 17 residues. DNA of the CDR3: TGTGCCAGCAGCAAAGAAGATCCGGGACAGGGCACAGATACGCAGTATTTT. Translated: CASSKEDPGQGTDTQYF.

The chain employs TRBV6-5 and TRBJ1-1; D is undetermined. Trimming pared 5 bases from V and 0 bases from J, leaving 10 bases between. The germline V gene encodes CDR1 MNHEY and CDR2 SVGAGI. There are 14 residues in the CDR3. The CDR3 here is CASSPFRMNTEAFF. The CDR3 nucleotides are TGTGCCAGCAGTCCCTTTAGAATGAACACTGAAGCTTTCTTT.

In its sample, this clone was seen a few times. The V and J genes are TRBV29-1 and TRBJ1-1; D possibly corresponds to TRBD1 (5 bases). The germline V and J ends were trimmed by 6 bases and 0 bases, with 8 bases remaining between them. Germline V gives CDR1 SQVTM, CDR2 ANQGSEA. CDR3 length: 12 residues. CDR3 bases: TGCAGCGTGGTGACAGTGAACACTGAAGCTTTCTTT. As protein: CSVVTVNTEAFF.

V usage is TRBV5-6 and J usage is TRBJ1-1; D is unresolved. The V end lost 0 bases, the J end lost 10 bases, and 16 bases lay between the germline ends. The CDR3 spans 14 residues. Germline V lookup: CDR1 SGHDT, CDR2 YYEEEE. DNA of the CDR3: TGTGCCAGCAGCTTGGTTCCTCAGACGTCCCGAGCTTTCTTT. Its protein is CASSLVPQTSRAFF.

V is TRBV27 and J is TRBJ1-3, with 9 nucleotides matching TRBD1. This CDR3 comprises 14 residues. V lost 3 bases to trimming and J lost 3 bases; unmatched junction nucleotides: 0. In germline, CDR1 is MNHEY, CDR2 SMNVEV (reference sequence). CDR3 residues: CASSLGQGGNTIYF. CDR3 sequence (DNA): TGTGCCAGCAGTTTGGGACAGGGTGGAAACACCATATATTTT.

The chain combines TRBV18 with TRBJ1-1; D gene uncertain. CDR3 length equals 12 residues. V dropped 8 bases and J dropped 4 bases, with 11 bases sitting between them. The germline V gene encodes CDR1 KGHSH and CDR2 LQKENI. CDR3 DNA sequence: TGTGCCAGCGCGAACCAGGCCACTGAAGCTTTCTTT. This gives the protein CASANQATEAFF.